The source of this T cell receptor beta chain is a study of blood T cell repertoires in COVID-19. Across the whole study: The analysed material was cDNA or gDNA that came from T cells, B-cell-depleted T cells, or PBMCs.

As processed by the authors: Estimation of nucleated cell counts relied on the amplification of reference gene primers. The data were produced by immunoSEQ multiplex PCR, yet TCRdb's version contains in-frame clones alone and is incomplete. V, J and clone size are those of that table, while D and trimming were read from the DNA. The sample contains about 100,000 clones, 88% of which appear only once. The receptor's source is a human donor in a cohort sampled during active COVID-19. Sequenced material: peripheral blood.

Here the CDR3 DNA reads TGCGCCAGCAGCCCCGGGCCGGGGGCCGGGGAGCTGTTTTTT. Protein sequence: CASSPGPGAGELFF. This chain joins TRBV5-1 and TRBJ2-2, with a tentative D call TRBD2 (6 bases). Germline-derived CDR1 and CDR2 are SGHRS and YFSETQ. The CDR3 consists of 14 residues. Trimming shortened V by 4 bases and J by 6 bases, and 13 bases separated the two germline ends.